The T cell receptor beta chain described here comes from a study of spatial heterogeneity in lung cancer. Study summary: Averaged across combinations, each unique TCR and UMI pairing appeared more than ten times in raw reads, which were uncorrected.

TCRdb recomputed calls from the 5' RACE reads with MiXCR, one row per CDR3 protein. The data contain thousands of distinct CDR3 sequences, around 15% of them singletons. V lost 5 bases and J lost 4, with 14 bases in between. This CDR3 contains 13 residues. The germline V gene encodes CDR1 DFQATT and CDR2 SNEGSKA (reference sequence). This clonotype is medium-sized (0.01 to 0.1%). Time point denoted: sample taken at primary tumor resection. Researchers sequenced whole RNA taken from tumor, nontumor lung or frozen PBMC without sorting. Sequenced material: PBMCs, taken at surgery. The clonotype was recovered from a male donor with early-stage non-small cell lung cancer. The chain carries TRBV20-1 and TRBJ2-5; D may be TRBD1 or TRBD2 (6 bases each). CDR3 bases: TGCAGTGCTGGGCTAGGGGGGCGAGAGACCCAGTACTTC. Its protein is CSAGLGGRETQYF.